Described below is a single T cell receptor beta chain sequence and its context. The junction departs from germline at one end; a sequencing error may be responsible. The data were produced by immunoSEQ multiplex PCR, yet TCRdb's version contains in-frame clones alone and is incomplete. The table has about 270,000 clones, 70% to 85% seen once. This sample was taken from a study of blood T cell repertoires in COVID-19. At the level of the study: Whether acute or convalescent, the COVID-19 samples came from the United States, Italy and Spain.

During active infection, Seattle patients enrolled and were then monitored through disease. Germline-derived CDR1 and CDR2 are SSHAT and FNYEAQ (reference sequence). The CDR3 runs to 13 residues. Sample: peripheral blood. The chain joins TRBV7-7 to TRBJ1-1; a weak D match, TRBD1 (5 bases). The receptor was derived from a human donor with COVID-19, enrolled during active disease. The donor label of this sample is uncertain. The CDR3 reads CASSLDSHTEAFF. The CDR3 DNA sequence: TGTGCTAGCAGCTTAGACAGCCACACTGAAGCTTTCTTT. The entire variable domain, with the rest obtained from reference TRBV7-7 and TRBJ1-1, is as follows: GAGVSQSPRYKVTKRGQDVTLRCDPISSHATLYWYQQALGQGPEFLTYFNYEAQPDKSGLPSDRFSAERPEGSISTLTIQRTEQRDSAMYRCASSLDSHTEAFFGQGTRLTVV.